The 26 T cell receptor beta chains below were found in one sample sequenced in a study of blood T cell repertoires in COVID-19. Some clones are missing from TCRdb's copy, which holds only in-frame ones; the method was immunoSEQ multiplex PCR. The sample has about 230,000 clones; 80% to 90% are singletons. Material: peripheral blood. The receptor source for this set is a man over 45 with COVID-19, enrolled during active disease.

CDR3 DNA sequence: TGTGCCAGCTCACCGTGGGATTTAGCGGGGTACTCCTACGAGCAGTACTTC. This translates into CASSPWDLAGYSYEQYF. The chain recombines TRBV18 with TRBJ2-7, with 8 bases matching TRBD2. The CDR3 has 17 amino acids. V was pared by 3 bases and J by 0 bases, with 10 bases of the junction left unmatched. Germline V lookup: CDR1 KGHSH, CDR2 LQKENI.

The J gene is TRBJ1-2, the V gene TRBV14; possible D gene TRBD1, 6 bases. Trimming pared 2 bases from V and 7 bases from J, leaving 11 bases between. CDR3 length: 13 amino acids. The germline V gene has CDR1 SGHDN and CDR2 FVKESK. In DNA, the CDR3 is TGTGCCAGCAGCCAACACAGGGTTGGTGGCTACACCTTC. Protein product: CASSQHRVGGYTF.

This chain connects TRBV2 to TRBJ1-2; TRBD1 might be the D (5 bases). The CDR3 totals 16 residues. Germline CDR1 and CDR2: SNHLY and FYNNEI. V lost 7 bases and J lost 4, with 22 bases in between. DNA of the CDR3: TGTGCCAGCAATTCGCCAACAGGAGTTTCTTCCTATGGCTACACCTTC. Translating gives CASNSPTGVSSYGYTF.

This clone was detected once. The V call is TRBV4-3, the J call TRBJ1-5, with a weak D call TRBD1 (6 bases). This CDR3 contains 15 residues. CDR1 is LGHNA and CDR2 is YSLEER in the germline V gene. Trimming removed 0 bases at V and 6 bases at J, with 12 bases between. Written as DNA, the CDR3 is TGCGCCAGCAGCCAAGATCTGGGGGCAATTCAGCCCCAGCATTTT. Protein product: CASSQDLGAIQPQHF.

The rearrangement joins TRBV20-1 to TRBJ2-1; possible D gene TRBD2, 5 bases. V was shortened by 3 bases and J by 2 bases, with 11 bases between the two germline ends. The germline V gene encodes CDR1 DFQATT and CDR2 SNEGSKA (reference sequence). The CDR3 length is 14 residues. The CDR3 sequence: CSASVAEAYNEQFF. Here the CDR3 DNA reads TGCAGTGCTAGTGTTGCGGAGGCCTACAATGAGCAGTTCTTC.

The J gene is TRBJ1-5, the V gene TRBV19; weak D call: TRBD1 (5 bases). V shed 3 bases and J shed 8 bases, with 20 bases lying between them. CDR1 is LNHDA, CDR2 SQIVND, per germline (reference sequence). This CDR3 is built from 16 residues. The CDR3 sequence is CASSIPVGGRGEPQHF. Written as DNA, the CDR3 is TGTGCCAGTAGTATCCCCGTTGGAGGGAGGGGCGAGCCCCAGCATTTT.

This clone was observed once. The genes are TRBV10-3 and TRBJ2-1; D perhaps matches TRBD1 (5 bases). With 7 bases removed from V and 2 bases from J, the gap between germline ends came to 12 bases. The CDR3 has 14 residues. Germline V gives CDR1 ENHRY, CDR2 SYGVKD. The CDR3 DNA reads as TGTGCCATCATTTTGACAGCAACCTACAATGAGCAGTTCTTC. It yields the protein CAIILTATYNEQFF.

The rearrangement uses TRBV5-6 and TRBJ1-1; a weak D match, TRBD1 (5 bases). CDR1 is SGHDT, CDR2 YYEEEE, per germline. The V and J ends lost 3 bases and 5 bases respectively, with 17 bases between them. CDR3 length: 15 amino acids. CDR3 amino acids: CASSSGVYSRTEAFF. In DNA form, the CDR3 reads TGTGCCAGCAGCTCGGGGGTTTATAGCAGGACTGAAGCTTTCTTT. The full variable domain, in which reference TRBV5-6 and TRBJ1-1 provide the parts outside the CDR3, is DAGVTQSPTHLIKTRGQQVTLRCSPKSGHDTVSWYQQALGQGPQFIFQYYEEEERQRGNFPDRFSGHQFPNYSSELNVNALLLGDSALYLCASSSGVYSRTEAFFGQGTRLTVV.

The chain recombines TRBV7-3 with TRBJ2-7; the D gene is possibly TRBD2 (6 bases). Looked up from germline, CDR1 is SGHTA and CDR2 is FQGTGA. V lost 4 bases, J lost 2 bases, and 12 bases lay in between. CDR3 length: 14 amino acids. In DNA form, the CDR3 reads TGTGCCAGCAGCTACCTAGCGTTAACCTACGAGCAGTACTTC. It yields the protein CASSYLALTYEQYF.

The chain links TRBV6-2 or TRBV6-3 to TRBJ2-7, with TRBD2 as a possible D gene (6 bases). From germline, CDR1 is MNHEY and CDR2 SVGEGT. The V and J ends lost 6 bases and 3 bases respectively, with 15 bases between them. CDR3 length: 14 amino acids. CDR3 coding DNA: TGTGCCAGCAGCGATAGTTTGCGGGGCTACGAGCAGTACTTC. Amino acids: CASSDSLRGYEQYF.

The chain joins TRBV21-1 to TRBJ1-1; TRBD1 was called by the table and not checked on the DNA. TRBV21-1 is a listed pseudogene. This CDR3 is built from 16 residues. The CDR3 DNA sequence: TGTGCCAGCAGCAAACGACAGGGGGCCATGAACACTGAAGCTTTCTTT. Its protein is CASSKRQGAMNTEAFF.

V is TRBV30 and J is TRBJ2-2; 10 bases agree with TRBD2. This CDR3 contains 16 residues. Trimming at V came to 4 bases and at J to 3 bases, leaving 8 bases not matched to a gene. From germline, CDR1 is GTSNPN and CDR2 SVGIG (reference sequence). DNA for the CDR3: TGTGCCTGGACCAAGCGGGAGGGCCGCCACACCGGGGAGCTGTTTTTT. Translation gives CAWTKREGRHTGELFF.

The gene calls are TRBV24-1 and TRBJ2-1; 7 bases match TRBD1. The CDR3 covers 13 residues. Germline CDR1 and CDR2: KGHDR and SFDVKD. The J segment lost 5 bases and the V segment lost 9 bases, leaving 6 bases of the junction unmatched. CDR3 DNA sequence: TGTGCCACCGGACGGACAGGCAACAATGAGCAGTTCTTC. Translating it yields CATGRTGNNEQFF.

The V gene is TRBV9, the J gene TRBJ1-1; no definite D call. The germline V gene encodes CDR1 SGDLS and CDR2 YYNGEE. V lost 0 bases, J lost 4 bases, and 7 bases lay in between. CDR3 length: 13 amino acids. CDR3 in amino acids: CASSVVLATEAFF. CDR3 nucleotides: TGTGCCAGCAGCGTAGTGCTGGCCACTGAAGCTTTCTTT.

The chain is built from TRBV6-1 and TRBJ1-6, with 7 nucleotides matching TRBD1. The germline gives CDR1 MNHNS, CDR2 SASEGT. Trimming removed 2 bases from V and 7 bases from J; junction bases left unmatched: 2. This CDR3 is 14 amino acids long. The CDR3 spells CASSEKGANSPLHF. As DNA, the CDR3 is TGTGCCAGCAGTGAAAAGGGGGCGAATTCACCCCTCCACTTT.

The chain combines TRBV3-1 (or the pseudogene TRBV3-2) with TRBJ2-5; TRBD2 agrees at 9 bases. The CDR3 totals 16 residues. V lost 1 base to trimming and J lost 5 bases; unmatched junction nucleotides: 8. The germline gives CDR1 LGHDT, CDR2 YNNKEL (reference sequence). CDR3 loop: CASSQAGTSLRETQYF. The CDR3 nucleotides read TGTGCCAGCAGCCAAGCCGGGACTAGCCTCAGGGAGACCCAGTACTTC.

The chain links TRBV18 to TRBJ1-4; 8 bases align to TRBD1. Germline CDR1 KGHSH, CDR2 LQKENI. V lost 2 bases, J lost 4 bases, and 3 bases stayed unmatched. This CDR3 comprises 15 residues. CDR3 DNA: TGTGCCAGCTCACCAAGGGGACAGGATAATGAAAAACTGTTTTTT. Protein sequence: CASSPRGQDNEKLFF.

The gene calls are TRBV6-5 and TRBJ1-5; D call uncertain. Trimming pared 6 bases from V and 0 bases from J, leaving 9 bases between. The CDR3 totals 14 residues. Germline CDR1 reads MNHEY; CDR2 reads SVGAGI. CDR3 DNA: TGTGCCAGCAGCGGAGTAAATAGCAATCAGCCCCAGCATTTT. It codes for CASSGVNSNQPQHF.

V usage is TRBV7-2 and J usage is TRBJ1-3; unclear D gene. Germline V gene data show CDR1 as SGHTA and CDR2 as FQGNSA. V was pared by 5 bases and J by 2 bases, with 10 bases between. This CDR3 comprises 14 residues. The chain's CDR3 is CASSKAAAGNTIYF. The CDR3 DNA reads TGTGCCAGCAGCAAAGCGGCCGCTGGAAACACCATATATTTT.

The chain recombines TRBV6-5 with TRBJ2-5; TRBD2 matches at 9 bases. Germline lookup yields CDR1 MNHEY and CDR2 SVGAGI. The CDR3 loop spans 14 amino acids. J gave up 5 bases and V 5 bases, and 6 bases lay outside the gene matches. Here the CDR3 reads CASSPAGGVETQYF. The CDR3 region has the DNA TGTGCCAGCAGTCCAGCGGGGGGAGTGGAGACCCAGTACTTC.

This chain's CDR3 is CASSPPGGNSGNTIYF. The DNA of the CDR3 is TGTGCCAGCTCACCACCGGGGGGGAACTCTGGAAACACCATATATTTT. This chain connects TRBV18 to TRBJ1-3, with D tentatively TRBD1 (5 bases). This CDR3 has 16 residues. The V end was cut by 0 bases, the J end by 0 bases, with 9 bases between. CDR1 is KGHSH, CDR2 LQKENI, per germline.

V gene TRBV6-5 combines with J gene TRBJ1-2; possible D gene TRBD1, 5 bases. Germline V gene data show CDR1 as MNHEY and CDR2 as SVGAGI. CDR3 length equals 11 residues. V was pared by 8 bases and J by 3 bases, with 7 bases between. CDR3 residues: CASGTDYGYTF. The CDR3 DNA reads as TGTGCCAGCGGGACTGACTATGGCTACACCTTC.

The CDR3 protein is CASSIVGGQGAKNIQYF. The CDR3 region has the DNA TGTGCCAGTAGTATAGTAGGAGGACAGGGGGCGAAAAACATTCAGTACTTC. The chain couples TRBV19 to TRBJ2-4; 11 nucleotides line up with TRBD1. This CDR3 has 17 residues. Trimming removed 1 base from V and 4 bases from J; junction bases left unmatched: 6. The germline CDR1 and CDR2 sequences are LNHDA and SQIVND (reference sequence). Based on the CDR3 plus reference TRBV19 and TRBJ2-4, the full variable domain is DGGITQSPKYLFRKEGQNVTLSCEQNLNHDAMYWYRQDPGQGLRLIYYSQIVNDFQKGDIAEGYSVSREKKESFPLTVTSAQKNPTAFYLCASSIVGGQGAKNIQYFGAGTRLSVL.

The CDR3 protein is CASSPSGTGDYEQYF. The CDR3 DNA sequence: TGTGCCAGCAGCCCGAGCGGGACAGGGGACTACGAGCAGTACTTC. The rearrangement links TRBV11-1 to TRBJ2-7, with 10 bases aligning to TRBD1. With V trimmed by 5 bases and J by 3 bases, 7 bases remained unmatched. The germline gives CDR1 SGHAT, CDR2 FQDESV (reference sequence). This CDR3 spans 15 amino acids.

The CDR3 coding sequence is TGCAGTGCTGGTGGGGGACTAGCGGGAAGTACGCAGTATTTT. Protein product: CSAGGGLAGSTQYF. The J gene is TRBJ2-3, the V gene TRBV20-1, with 13 positions matching TRBD2. The CDR3 spans 14 residues. Trimming took 5 bases from V and 8 from J; bases not matched to a gene: 7. Germline-derived CDR1 and CDR2 are DFQATT and SNEGSKA (reference sequence).

The V gene is TRBV11-2, the J gene TRBJ1-2; a possible D gene is TRBD1 (6 bases). The germline gives CDR1 SGHAT, CDR2 FQNNGV. The CDR3 is made up of 14 amino acids. V lost 3 bases and J 2 bases, leaving 10 bases between the germline ends. The CDR3 loop is CASSFNRDNYGYTF. CDR3 nucleotide sequence: TGTGCCAGCAGCTTTAACAGGGACAACTATGGCTACACCTTC.